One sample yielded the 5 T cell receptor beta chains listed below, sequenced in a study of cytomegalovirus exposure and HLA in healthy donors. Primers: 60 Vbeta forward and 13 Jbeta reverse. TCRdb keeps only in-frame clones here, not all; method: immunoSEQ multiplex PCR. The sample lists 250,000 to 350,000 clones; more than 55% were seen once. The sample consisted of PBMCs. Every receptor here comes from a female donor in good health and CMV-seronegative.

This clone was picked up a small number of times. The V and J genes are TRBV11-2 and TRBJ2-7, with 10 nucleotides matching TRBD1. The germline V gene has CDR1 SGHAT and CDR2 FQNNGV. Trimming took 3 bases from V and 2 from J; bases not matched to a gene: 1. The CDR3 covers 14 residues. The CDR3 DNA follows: TGTGCCAGCAGCTTGGGGACAGGGGCCTACGAGCAGTACTTC. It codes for CASSLGTGAYEQYF.

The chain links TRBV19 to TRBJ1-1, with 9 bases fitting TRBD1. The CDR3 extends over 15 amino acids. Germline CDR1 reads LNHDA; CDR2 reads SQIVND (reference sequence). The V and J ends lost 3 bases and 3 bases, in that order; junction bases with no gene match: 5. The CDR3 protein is CASSIEWTGDTEAFF. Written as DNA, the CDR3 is TGTGCCAGTAGTATTGAGTGGACAGGGGACACTGAAGCTTTCTTT.

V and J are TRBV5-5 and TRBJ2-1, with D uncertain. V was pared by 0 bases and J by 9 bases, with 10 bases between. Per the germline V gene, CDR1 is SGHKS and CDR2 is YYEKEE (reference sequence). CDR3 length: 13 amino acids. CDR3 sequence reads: CASSLDSFFEQFF. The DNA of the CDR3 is TGTGCCAGCAGCTTGGACAGTTTCTTTGAGCAGTTCTTC. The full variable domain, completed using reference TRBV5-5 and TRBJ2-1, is DAGVTQSPTHLIKTRGQQVTLRCSPISGHKSVSWYQQVLGQGPQFIFQYYEKEERGRGNFPDRFSARQFPNYSSELNVNALLLGDSALYLCASSLDSFFEQFFGPGTRLTVL.

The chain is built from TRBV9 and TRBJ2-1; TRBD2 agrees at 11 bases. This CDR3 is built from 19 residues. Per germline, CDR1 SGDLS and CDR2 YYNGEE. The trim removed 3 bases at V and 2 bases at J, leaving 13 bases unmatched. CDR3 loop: CASSADPRLAGLTYNEQFF. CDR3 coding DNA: TGTGCCAGCAGCGCCGACCCTCGACTAGCGGGGCTCACCTACAATGAGCAGTTCTTC.

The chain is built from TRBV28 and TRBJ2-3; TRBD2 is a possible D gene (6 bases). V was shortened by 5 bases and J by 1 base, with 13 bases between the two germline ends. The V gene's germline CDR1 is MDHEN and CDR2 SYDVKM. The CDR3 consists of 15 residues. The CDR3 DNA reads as TGTGCCAGCAGTCGCATAGCGGTACGCACAGATACGCAGTATTTT. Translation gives CASSRIAVRTDTQYF. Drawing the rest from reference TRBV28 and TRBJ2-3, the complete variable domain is DVKVTQSSRYLVKRTGEKVFLECVQDMDHENMFWYRQDPGLGLRLIYFSYDVKMKEKGDIPEGYSVSREKKERFSLILESASTNQTSMYLCASSRIAVRTDTQYFGPGTRLTVL.